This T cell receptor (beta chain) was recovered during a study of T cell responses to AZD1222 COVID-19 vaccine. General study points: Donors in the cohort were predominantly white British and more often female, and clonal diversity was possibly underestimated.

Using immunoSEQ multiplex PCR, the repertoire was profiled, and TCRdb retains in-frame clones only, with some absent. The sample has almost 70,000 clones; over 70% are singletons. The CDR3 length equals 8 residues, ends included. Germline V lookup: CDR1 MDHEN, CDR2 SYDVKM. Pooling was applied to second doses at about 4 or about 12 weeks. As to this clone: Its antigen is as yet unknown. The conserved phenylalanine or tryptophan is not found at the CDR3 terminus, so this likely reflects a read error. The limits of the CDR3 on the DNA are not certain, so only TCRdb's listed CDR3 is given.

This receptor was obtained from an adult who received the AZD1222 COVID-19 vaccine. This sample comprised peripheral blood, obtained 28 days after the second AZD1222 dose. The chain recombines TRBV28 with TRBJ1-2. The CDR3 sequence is CASSFRNV.